This section outlines one T cell receptor (beta chain) sequence together with its context. The entry originates in a study of blood T cell repertoires in COVID-19. About the research overall: Sites in the United States, Italy and Spain provided acute and convalescent COVID-19 samples. Sources were T cells, B-cell-depleted T cells, or PBMCs; the material itself was cDNA or gDNA.

In the original processing: Estimation of nucleated cell counts was performed using reference gene primer amplification. Assay used: immunoSEQ multiplex PCR; TCRdb lists only in-frame clones, some missing. V and J calls and clone size are as listed in that table; D and trimming were resolved from the DNA. The sample contains under 100,000 clones, 85% of which appear only once. CDR1 is MDHEN and CDR2 is SYDVKM in the germline V gene. The CDR3 is 15 amino acids. V shed 8 bases, J shed 6 bases, and the junction held 14 bases outside the gene matches. Sequenced input: peripheral blood. The V and J genes are TRBV28 and TRBJ2-5; 8 nucleotides align to TRBD2. The source is a man aged 45 to 65 with acute or convalescent COVID-19. CDR3 nucleotides: TGTGCCAGCGGCCCTCTCCCGGGGGGGTGGCAGACCCAGTACTTC. Encoded protein: CASGPLPGGWQTQYF.